This TCR beta chain was retrieved from a study of T cell responses to AZD1222 COVID-19 vaccine (dated by TCRdb to the early 2020s). Looking at the study overall: A total of 233 trial participants underwent TCR sequencing, of whom 200 to 220 had received two doses of AZD1222 and 26 had received two doses of the MenACWY control vaccine. Trial participants were enrolled into age subgroups of 18-55, 56-69 and 70-plus years, which contained around 150, 29 and 61 TCR-sequenced participants, respectively. What the research found in general, with its limitations: CD4 TCRs associated with the vaccine covered the entire spike protein, and the dominant responses were in regions 160-218 and 743-854. In the small 56-69-year group, the increase in depth fell short of significance, most likely because of low power. Spike-specific TCR breadth and depth rose significantly after two AZD1222 doses compared with day 0 and with MenACWY recipients. Because no day 14 peak-response samples were available, the repertoires could be characterized only after the peak T cell response. Epitopes outside the regions mutated in the B.1.351 and B.1.1.7 variants were reportedly recognized by nearly half of the unique spike-specific TCRs. Conclusions about previously exposed vaccinees are limited because only six or seven AZD1222 recipients were SARS-CoV-2 seropositive at baseline. Most participants were white British and females outnumbered males, and the authors suggested that clonal diversity may have been underestimated.

Per the publication, the time point label means: about 28 days (+/-7) after the second vaccine dose. AZD1222 recipients whose second dose came at about 4 weeks and those whose second dose came at about 12 weeks were combined into one group, since spike-specific TCR depth and breadth did not differ between the two schedules. Samples from vaccinated people were obtained from the UK trials COV001 and COV002, which included a single-blind randomized controlled phase 2/3 trial of AZD1222 (ChAdOx1 nCoV-19) in healthy adults. For TCRbeta chain sequencing, PBMC samples from trial participants were taken at day 0 and at day 28 after the second dose. The CDR3 regions of human TCRbeta chains were subjected to immunosequencing. From the authors' description of their analysis: Repertoire TCRs were matched against a reference library of SARS-CoV-2-specific TCRs generated with the MIRA antigen-specificity platform. Breadth meant the fraction of unique TCRs that were SARS-CoV-2-associated, whereas depth meant the fraction of total T cells that were SARS-CoV-2-associated. Using the MIRA data, each spike-specific TCR was mapped to the spike region that the TCR reacts to and placed in a CD4 or CD8 class. Log10-transformed breadth and depth values were compared by one-way ANOVA with Sidak's multiple comparisons tests. This is the immuneACCESS table as TCRdb keeps it, with only in-frame sequences that have V and J called. A part of the clones is gone; compared with another copy, unresolved V genes explain less than half, and the rest is unexplained. For V, J and clone size, that table is used; D and trimming come from the DNA. In this sample the table shows about 97,000 clones, about 87% of which occur a single time. The top ten clones comprise roughly 10% of the sample.

For this clone: Its antigen target is currently unknown. It has no much larger one-base neighbor in the sample; base qualities were not kept.

Deletion took 2 bases off V and 2 bases off J, with a span of 14 bases between the germline ends. Inclusive of the bounding cysteine and phenylalanine, the CDR3 is 16 residues long. Only the CDR3 region is kept as DNA, spanning 48 bases read in frame from base 1. CDR1 and CDR2, looked up from the germline V gene (reference sequence), are LGHDT and YNNKEL. The clonotype was recovered from an adult who received the AZD1222 COVID-19 vaccine. The chain was built from TRBV3-1 (or the pseudogene TRBV3-2) and TRBJ2-3, with a weak D call of TRBD1 (5 bases match). The sample in question was peripheral blood, obtained 28 days after the second AZD1222 dose. The nucleotide sequence reads TGTGCCAGCAGCCAACTCGGGCAGGGCCCCACAGATACGCAGTATTTT. This codes for CASSQLGQGPTDTQYF.